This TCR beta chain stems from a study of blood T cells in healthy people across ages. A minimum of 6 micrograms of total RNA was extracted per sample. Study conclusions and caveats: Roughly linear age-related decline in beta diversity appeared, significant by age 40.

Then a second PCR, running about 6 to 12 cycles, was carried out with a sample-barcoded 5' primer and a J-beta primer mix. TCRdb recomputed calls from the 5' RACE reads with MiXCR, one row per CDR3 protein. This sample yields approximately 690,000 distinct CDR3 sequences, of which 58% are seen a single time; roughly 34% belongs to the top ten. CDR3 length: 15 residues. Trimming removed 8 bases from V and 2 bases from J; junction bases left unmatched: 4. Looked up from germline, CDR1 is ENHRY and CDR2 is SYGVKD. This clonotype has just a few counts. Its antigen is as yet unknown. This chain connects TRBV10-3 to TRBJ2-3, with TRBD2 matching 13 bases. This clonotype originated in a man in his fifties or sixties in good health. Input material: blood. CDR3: CAIGLAGAPTDTQYF. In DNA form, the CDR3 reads TGTGCCATCGGACTAGCGGGGGCCCCCACAGATACGCAGTATTTT.